This T cell receptor (beta chain) comes out of a study of T cell changes during pregnancy in multiple sclerosis. Profiling relied on immunoSEQ multiplex PCR, and the TCRdb table lists in-frame clones only, not all of them. The table lists 50,000 to 65,000 clones, about 93% of them singletons. This CDR3 has 14 amino acids. With 8 bases clipped from V and 6 bases from J, the junction kept 10 bases outside the gene matches. Germline-derived CDR1 and CDR2 are MNHEY and SMNVEV (reference sequence). V gene TRBV27 combines with J gene TRBJ1-5; TRBD1 aligns across 7 bases. The sample was CD8+ T cells from peripheral blood mononuclear cells, taken in the second trimester of pregnancy. The TCR comes from a female donor with multiple sclerosis, enrolled in a pregnancy study. CDR3 amino acids: CASSTGSLGQPQHF. The CDR3 nucleotides read TGTGCCAGCTCGACAGGGAGCCTGGGTCAGCCCCAGCATTTT.